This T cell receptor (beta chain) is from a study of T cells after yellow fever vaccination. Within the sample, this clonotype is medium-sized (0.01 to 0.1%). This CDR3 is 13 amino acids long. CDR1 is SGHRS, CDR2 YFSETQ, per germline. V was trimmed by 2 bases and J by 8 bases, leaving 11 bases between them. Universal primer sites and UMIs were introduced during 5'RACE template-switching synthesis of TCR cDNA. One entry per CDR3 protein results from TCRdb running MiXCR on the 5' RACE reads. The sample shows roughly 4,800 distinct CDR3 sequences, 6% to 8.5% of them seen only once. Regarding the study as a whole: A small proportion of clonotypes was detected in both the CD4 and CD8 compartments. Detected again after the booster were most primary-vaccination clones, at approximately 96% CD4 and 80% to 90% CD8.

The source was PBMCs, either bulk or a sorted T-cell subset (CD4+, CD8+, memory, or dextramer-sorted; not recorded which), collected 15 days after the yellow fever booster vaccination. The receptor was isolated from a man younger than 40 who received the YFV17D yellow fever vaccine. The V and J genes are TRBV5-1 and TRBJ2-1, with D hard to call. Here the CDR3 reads CASSFGRTDEQFF. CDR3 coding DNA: TGCGCCAGCAGCTTCGGCCGTACGGATGAGCAGTTCTTC. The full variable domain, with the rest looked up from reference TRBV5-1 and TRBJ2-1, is KAGVTQTPRYLIKTRGQQVTLSCSPISGHRSVSWYQQTPGQGLQFLFEYFSETQRNKGNFPGRFSGRQFSNSRSEMNVSTLELGDSALYLCASSFGRTDEQFFGPGTRLTVL.